The entry below gives a single T cell receptor (beta chain) sequence along with its context. Its antigen target is currently unknown. Base qualities are not at hand, and no much larger clone is one base apart. Sequenced on an Illumina HiSeq 2500. Quantitative 5'-RACE with molecular barcodes was used to prepare TCR beta libraries. From the authors' description of their analysis: A new computational method, built on a probabilistic model of VDJ rearrangement, was used to identify disease-linked TCR variants. Starting from the raw public reads, TCRdb applied fastp trimming at Q25, assembled clones with MiXCR and retained in-frame beta chains. Under each unique CDR3 protein, matching rows form one entry showing the most common genes and DNA. The V and J calls and clone size come from TCRdb's table, not from the authors' own analysis. Counted in this sample were under 300,000 distinct CDR3 sequences; about a sixth of them appeared once. The ten most abundant clones make up around 33% of the sample.

This entry is derived from a study of CD8 T cells in ankylosing spondylitis (dated by TCRdb to about 2017). In terms of the full investigation: The study set out to find disease-linked TCR variants by profiling T cell receptor beta repertoires in ankylosing spondylitis patients and healthy donors. The whole study cohort included 108 healthy donors and around 24 ankylosing spondylitis patients. Peripheral blood samples were taken, and synovial fluid was additionally collected from ankylosing spondylitis patients.

Looking up the germline V gene yields CDR1 SGHVS and CDR2 FNYEAQ. V is cut back by 1 base and J by 3 bases, with 1 base in the junction unmatched. The CDR3 covers 15 residues, taking in both the cysteine and the phenylalanine. Only the CDR3 DNA is retained, 45 bases long and in frame from the first base. General conclusions and limits of the study: Significant enrichment of the disease-linked clones was reported in matched synovial fluid samples from ankylosing spondylitis patients. Some motif variants had previously been reported in the synovial fluid and blood of reactive arthritis patients, which suggests shared mechanisms of disease initiation. The disease-linked clones had a CD8+ phenotype and were found at relatively low frequencies in peripheral blood. Blood from ankylosing spondylitis patients appeared to be characterized by a TCR beta motif composed of 7 to 9 highly homologous amino acid variants.

The chain is made from TRBV7-6 and TRBJ1-5, and 9 junction bases match TRBD1. The source of this sequence is a male donor with ankylosing spondylitis or in good health (not recorded which). Sequenced material: blood, either unsorted or a sorted T cell fraction (not recorded which). CDR3 sequence: CASSLGTGANQPQHF. The bases are TGTGCCAGCAGCTTAGGGACAGGGGCCAATCAGCCCCAGCATTTT.